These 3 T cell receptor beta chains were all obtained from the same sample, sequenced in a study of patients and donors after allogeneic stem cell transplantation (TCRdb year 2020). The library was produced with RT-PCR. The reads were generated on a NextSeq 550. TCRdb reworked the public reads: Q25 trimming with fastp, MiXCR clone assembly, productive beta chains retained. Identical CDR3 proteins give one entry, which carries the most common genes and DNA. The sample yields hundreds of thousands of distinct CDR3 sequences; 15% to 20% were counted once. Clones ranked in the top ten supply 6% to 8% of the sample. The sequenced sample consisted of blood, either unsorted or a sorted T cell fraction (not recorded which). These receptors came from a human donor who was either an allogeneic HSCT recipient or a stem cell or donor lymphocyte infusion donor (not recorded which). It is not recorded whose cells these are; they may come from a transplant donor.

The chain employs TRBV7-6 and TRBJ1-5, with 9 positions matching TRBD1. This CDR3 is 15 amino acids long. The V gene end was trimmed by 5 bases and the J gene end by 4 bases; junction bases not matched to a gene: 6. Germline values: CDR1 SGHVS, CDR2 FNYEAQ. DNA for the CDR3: TGTGCCAGCAGCACCCGACAGGGGGGAAATCAGCCCCAGCATTTT. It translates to CASSTRQGGNQPQHF.

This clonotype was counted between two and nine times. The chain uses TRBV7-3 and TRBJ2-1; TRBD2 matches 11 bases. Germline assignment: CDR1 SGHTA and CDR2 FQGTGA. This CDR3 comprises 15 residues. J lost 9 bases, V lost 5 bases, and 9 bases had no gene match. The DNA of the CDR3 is TGTGCCAGCAGCCTGGAGGCTAGCGGGGGGCGTGAGCAGTTCTTC. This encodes CASSLEASGGREQFF.

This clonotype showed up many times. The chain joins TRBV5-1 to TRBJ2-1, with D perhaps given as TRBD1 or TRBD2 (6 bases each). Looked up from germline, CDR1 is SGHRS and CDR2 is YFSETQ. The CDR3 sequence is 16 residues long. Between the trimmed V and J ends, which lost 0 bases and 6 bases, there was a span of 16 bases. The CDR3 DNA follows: TGCGCCAGCAGCTTGGCCGTAGGGGGGAGTGGCAATGAGCAGTTCTTC. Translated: CASSLAVGGSGNEQFF. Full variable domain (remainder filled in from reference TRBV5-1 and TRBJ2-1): KAGVTQTPRYLIKTRGQQVTLSCSPISGHRSVSWYQQTPGQGLQFLFEYFSETQRNKGNFPGRFSGRQFSNSRSEMNVSTLELGDSALYLCASSLAVGGSGNEQFFGPGTRLTVL.